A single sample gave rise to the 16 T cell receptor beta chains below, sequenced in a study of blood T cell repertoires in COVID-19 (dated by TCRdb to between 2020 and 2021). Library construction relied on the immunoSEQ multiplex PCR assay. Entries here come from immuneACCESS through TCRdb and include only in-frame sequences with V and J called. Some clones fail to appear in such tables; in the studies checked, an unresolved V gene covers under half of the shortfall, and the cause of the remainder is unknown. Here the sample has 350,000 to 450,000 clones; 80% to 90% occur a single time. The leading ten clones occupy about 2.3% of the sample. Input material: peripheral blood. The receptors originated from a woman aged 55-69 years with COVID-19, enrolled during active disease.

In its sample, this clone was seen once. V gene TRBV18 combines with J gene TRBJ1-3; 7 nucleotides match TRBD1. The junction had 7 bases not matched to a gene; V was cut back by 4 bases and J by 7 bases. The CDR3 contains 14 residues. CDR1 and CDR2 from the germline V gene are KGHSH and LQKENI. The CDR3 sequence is CASSRIQGLNTIYF. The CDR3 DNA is TGTGCCAGCTCACGGATACAGGGGTTGAACACCATATATTTT.

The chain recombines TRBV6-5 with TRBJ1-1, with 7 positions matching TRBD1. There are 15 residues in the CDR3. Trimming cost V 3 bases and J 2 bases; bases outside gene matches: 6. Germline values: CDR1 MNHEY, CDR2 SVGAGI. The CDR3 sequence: CASSYDRAYNTEAFF. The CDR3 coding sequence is TGTGCCAGCAGTTATGACAGGGCGTACAACACTGAAGCTTTCTTT.

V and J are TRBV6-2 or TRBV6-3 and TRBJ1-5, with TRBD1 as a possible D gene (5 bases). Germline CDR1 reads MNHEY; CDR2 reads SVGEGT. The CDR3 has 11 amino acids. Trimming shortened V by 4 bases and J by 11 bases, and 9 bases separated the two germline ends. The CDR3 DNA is TGTGCCAGCAGTTTCGGGGGTTCCCAGCATTTT. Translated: CASSFGGSQHF.

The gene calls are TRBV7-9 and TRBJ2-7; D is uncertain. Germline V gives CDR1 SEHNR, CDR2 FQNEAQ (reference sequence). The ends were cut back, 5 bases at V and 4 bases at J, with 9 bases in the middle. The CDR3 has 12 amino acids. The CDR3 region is CASSRQIYEQYF. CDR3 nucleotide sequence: TGTGCCAGCAGCCGACAAATATACGAGCAGTACTTC.

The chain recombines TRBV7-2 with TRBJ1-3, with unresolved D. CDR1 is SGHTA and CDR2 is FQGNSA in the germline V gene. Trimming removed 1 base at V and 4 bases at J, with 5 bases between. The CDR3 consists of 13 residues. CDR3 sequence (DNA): TGTGCCAGCAGCTTAGGCAGGGGAAACACCATATATTTT. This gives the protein CASSLGRGNTIYF. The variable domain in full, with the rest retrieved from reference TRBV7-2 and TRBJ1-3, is GAGVSQSPSNKVTEKGKDVELRCDPISGHTALYWYRQSLGQGLEFLIYFQGNSAPDKSGLPSDRFSAERTGGSVSTLTIQRTQQEDSAVYLCASSLGRGNTIYFGEGSWLTVV.

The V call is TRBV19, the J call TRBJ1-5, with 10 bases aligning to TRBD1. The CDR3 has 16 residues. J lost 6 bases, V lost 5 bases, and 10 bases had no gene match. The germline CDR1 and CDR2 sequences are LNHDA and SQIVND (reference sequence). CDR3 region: CASSAWDRGKSQPQHF. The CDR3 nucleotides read TGTGCCAGTAGTGCCTGGGACAGGGGAAAGAGTCAGCCCCAGCATTTT. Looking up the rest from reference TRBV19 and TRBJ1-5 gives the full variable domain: DGGITQSPKYLFRKEGQNVTLSCEQNLNHDAMYWYRQDPGQGLRLIYYSQIVNDFQKGDIAEGYSVSREKKESFPLTVTSAQKNPTAFYLCASSAWDRGKSQPQHFGDGTRLSIL.

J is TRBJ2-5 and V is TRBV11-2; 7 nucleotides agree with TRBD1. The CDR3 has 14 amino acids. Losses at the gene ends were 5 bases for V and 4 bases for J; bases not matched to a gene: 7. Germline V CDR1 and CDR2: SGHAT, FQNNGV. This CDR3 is CASSATGPRETQYF. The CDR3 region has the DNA TGTGCCAGCAGCGCGACAGGGCCTCGAGAGACCCAGTACTTC.

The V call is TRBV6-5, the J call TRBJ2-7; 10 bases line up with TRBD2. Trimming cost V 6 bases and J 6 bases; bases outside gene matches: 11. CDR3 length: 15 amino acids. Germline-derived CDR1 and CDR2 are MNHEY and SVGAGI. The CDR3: CASSRTTSGAGEQYF. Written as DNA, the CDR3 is TGTGCCAGCAGCCGGACTACTAGCGGGGCGGGCGAGCAGTACTTC.

The CDR3 protein is CASSQAGIAGGTTDTQYF. CDR3 DNA: TGCGCCAGCAGCCAAGCAGGGATAGCGGGGGGCACCACAGATACGCAGTATTTT. The rearrangement joins TRBV4-1 to TRBJ2-3; 10 nucleotides line up with TRBD2. The CDR3 length is 18 residues. CDR1 MGHRA and CDR2 YSYEKL come from the germline V gene. V lost 1 base, J lost 2 bases, and 9 bases stayed unmatched.

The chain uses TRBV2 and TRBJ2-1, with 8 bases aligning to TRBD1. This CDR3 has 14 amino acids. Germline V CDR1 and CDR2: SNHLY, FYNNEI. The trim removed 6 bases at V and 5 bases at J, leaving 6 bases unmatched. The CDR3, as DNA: TGTGCCAGCAGGAGGACAGGGTTCAACAATGAGCAGTTCTTC. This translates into CASRRTGFNNEQFF.

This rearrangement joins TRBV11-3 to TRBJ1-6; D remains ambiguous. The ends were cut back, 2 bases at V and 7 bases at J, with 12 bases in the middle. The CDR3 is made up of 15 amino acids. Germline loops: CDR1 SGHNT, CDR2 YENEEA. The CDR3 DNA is TGTGCCAGCAGCTTATACGCGGCGTTAAATTCACCCCTCCACTTT. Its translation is CASSLYAALNSPLHF. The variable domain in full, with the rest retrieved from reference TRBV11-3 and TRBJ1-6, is EAGVVQSPRYKIIEKKQPVAFWCNPISGHNTLYWYLQNLGQGPELLIRYENEEAVDDSQLPKDRFSAERLKGVDSTLKIQPAELGDSAVYLCASSLYAALNSPLHFGNGTRLTVT.

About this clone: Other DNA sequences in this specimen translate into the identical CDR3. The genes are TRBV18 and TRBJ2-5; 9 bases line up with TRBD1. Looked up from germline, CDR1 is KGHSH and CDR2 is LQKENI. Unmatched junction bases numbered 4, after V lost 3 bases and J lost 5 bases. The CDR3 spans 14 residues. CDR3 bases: TGTGCCAGCTCACCGGGACAGGGAGGTGAGACCCAGTACTTC. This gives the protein CASSPGQGGETQYF.

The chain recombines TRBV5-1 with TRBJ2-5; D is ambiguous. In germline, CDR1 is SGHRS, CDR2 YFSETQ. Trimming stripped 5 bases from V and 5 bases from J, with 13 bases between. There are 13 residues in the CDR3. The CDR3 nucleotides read TGCGCCAGCAGTCGTTCCCCTTCCGAGACCCAGTACTTC. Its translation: CASSRSPSETQYF.

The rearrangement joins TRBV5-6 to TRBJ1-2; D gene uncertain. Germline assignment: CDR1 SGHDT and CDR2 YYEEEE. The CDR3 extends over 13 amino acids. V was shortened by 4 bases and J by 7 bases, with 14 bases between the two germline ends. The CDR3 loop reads CASSRSRESGYTF. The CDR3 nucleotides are TGTGCCAGCAGCCGATCAAGAGAGAGTGGCTACACCTTC.

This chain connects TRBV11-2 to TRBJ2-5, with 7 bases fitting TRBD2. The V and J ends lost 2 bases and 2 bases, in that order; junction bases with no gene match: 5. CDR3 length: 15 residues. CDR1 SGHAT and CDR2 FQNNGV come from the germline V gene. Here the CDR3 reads CASSLFGGEQETQYF. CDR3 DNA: TGTGCCAGCAGCTTATTTGGGGGGGAACAAGAGACCCAGTACTTC.

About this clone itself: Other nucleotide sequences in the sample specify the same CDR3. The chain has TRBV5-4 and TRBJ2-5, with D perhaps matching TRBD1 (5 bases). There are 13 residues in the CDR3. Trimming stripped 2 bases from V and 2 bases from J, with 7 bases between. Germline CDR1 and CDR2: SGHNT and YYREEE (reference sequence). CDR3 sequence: CASSFRAQETQYF. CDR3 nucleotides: TGTGCCAGCAGCTTCAGGGCACAAGAGACCCAGTACTTC.